This entry concerns a single T cell receptor (beta chain). The sample originates from a study of blood T cell repertoires in COVID-19. Study background: Acute-phase and convalescent COVID-19 samples originated in the United States, Italy and Spain. PBMCs, B-cell-depleted T cells, or T cells provided the cDNA or gDNA that made up the material.

Methods used by the authors: Quantification of nucleated cells was approximated via reference gene primer amplification. Profiling relied on immunoSEQ multiplex PCR, and the TCRdb table lists in-frame clones only, not all of them. Clonal size and the V and J genes are those of that table, whereas D and trimming came from the DNA. The sample gives around 200,000 clones, about 81% of which show up once; approximately 15% is in the top ten. Germline V gives CDR1 KGHSH, CDR2 LQKENI. V lost 5 bases, J lost 4 bases, and 9 bases lay in between. The CDR3 runs 13 residues. Sequenced sample: peripheral blood. The chain combines TRBV18 with TRBJ1-3, with D perhaps TRBD1 (6 bases). This sequence was found in a man aged 25 to 40 with active or convalescent COVID-19. The CDR3 loop reads CASSSDRGNTIYF. CDR3 DNA sequence: TGTGCCAGCTCATCGGACAGAGGAAACACCATATATTTT.